This T cell receptor (beta chain) was observed in a study of cytomegalovirus exposure and HLA in healthy donors. Study-wide findings and caveats: While the bulk of TCR sequences proved rare, some public TCRs turned up in many donors. Confirmation was obtained in vitro that three CMV-associated chains are specific for CMV antigens.

About this clone itself: Antigen specificity is unknown.

This CDR3 has 14 amino acids. V lost 8 bases, J lost 4 bases, and 15 bases lay in between. CDR1 and CDR2 (germline): SNHLY, FYNNEI. The PCR used 60 Vbeta and 13 Jbeta primers. TCRdb's copy holds only in-frame clones and misses some; the assay was immunoSEQ multiplex PCR. Among approximately 190,000 clones, more than 60% were seen once, and the ten largest hold roughly 2.1%. The TCR comes from a woman younger than 45 in good health and CMV-seropositive. The specimen sequenced was PBMCs. V and J are TRBV2 and TRBJ2-1; D is perhaps TRBD2 (7 bases). CDR3 DNA sequence: TGTGCCAGCCGAGGGGGGGGGCCTTACAATGAGCAGTTCTTC. It translates to CASRGGGPYNEQFF.